Each of the 30 T cell receptor beta chains below was sequenced from the same sample in a study of vaccination and CD4 T cells after COVID-19. Treatment in this sample: roughly ten-day PBMC culture with coronavirus spike peptide pools or control peptides (ViraFEST assay). Researchers collected the unexposed donor's CD4+ T cells before the COVID-19 pandemic (2011-2018). These receptors' antigens are unknown. The Oncomine TCR Beta short-read assay was applied to DNA of cultured CD4+ T cells. Genomic DNA extraction was carried out from cultured CD4+ T cells. TCRdb re-analysed the PCR reads in MiXCR, keeping a single row per CDR3 protein. The table includes thousands of distinct CDR3 sequences, 30% to 35% detected once. Material for sequencing was CD4+ T cells from blood, cultured in vitro. The receptors come from a human donor in good health.

CDR3 sequence (DNA): TGTGCCAGCAGTTTACCCCAAACTGGGGAGCTGTTTTTT. It is translated as CASSLPQTGELFF. The V and J genes are TRBV28 and TRBJ2-2; no firm D call. Germline values: CDR1 MDHEN, CDR2 SYDVKM. The germline V and J ends were trimmed by 2 bases and 8 bases, with 9 bases remaining between them. The CDR3 extends over 13 amino acids.

On this clonotype itself: One end of the junction does not line up with germline, which may come from a read error. The rearrangement uses TRBV2 and TRBJ2-3; a weak D match, TRBD2 (5 bases). The CDR3 runs 14 residues. Germline CDR1 is SNHLY and CDR2 is FYNNEI. The CDR3 loop reads CASREERATDTQYF. In DNA, the CDR3 is TGTGCCAGCAGAGAAGAGAGGGCCACAGATACGCAGTATTTT.

The chain joins TRBV6-2 or TRBV6-3 to TRBJ2-6; D ambiguous. V dropped 0 bases and J dropped 2 bases, with 23 bases sitting between them. Per the germline V gene, CDR1 is MNHEY and CDR2 is SVGEGT. This CDR3 comprises 21 residues. The CDR3 is CASSYSLGHLTAGTGANVLTF. DNA of the CDR3: TGTGCCAGCAGTTACTCCCTGGGCCATTTGACTGCCGGAACTGGGGCCAACGTCCTGACTTTC.

The chain recombines TRBV6-2 or TRBV6-3 with TRBJ2-2; D ambiguous. From germline, CDR1 is MNHEY and CDR2 SVGEGT. The V and J ends lost 7 bases and 7 bases respectively, with 10 bases between them. The CDR3 sequence is 12 residues long. CDR3 amino acids: CASTDRHGELFF. In DNA form, the CDR3 reads TGTGCCAGCACCGATCGGCACGGGGAGCTGTTTTTT.

The chain combines TRBV19 with TRBJ2-3; D is unclear. CDR1 is LNHDA, CDR2 SQIVND, per germline (reference sequence). The CDR3 has 15 amino acids. Trimming removed 5 bases at V and 2 bases at J, with 14 bases between. The CDR3 region is CASSVARADTDTQYF. CDR3 in DNA: TGTGCCAGTAGTGTAGCCCGGGCCGACACAGATACGCAGTATTTT. The complete variable domain, with remaining parts taken from reference TRBV19 and TRBJ2-3, reads DGGITQSPKYLFRKEGQNVTLSCEQNLNHDAMYWYRQDPGQGLRLIYYSQIVNDFQKGDIAEGYSVSREKKESFPLTVTSAQKNPTAFYLCASSVARADTDTQYFGPGTRLTVL.

This clonotype was detected a few times. The V and J genes are TRBV7-2 and TRBJ2-1; 14 positions match TRBD2. Germline values: CDR1 SGHTA, CDR2 FQGNSA. The CDR3 runs 18 residues. After removal of 5 bases from V and 2 bases from J, the junction contained 8 bases not matched to a gene. The DNA of the CDR3 is TGTGCCAGCAGCCCGGGGACTAGCGGGAGCCCCCCCTACAATGAGCAGTTCTTC. It is translated as CASSPGTSGSPPYNEQFF. Full variable domain (missing parts from reference TRBV7-2 and TRBJ2-1): GAGVSQSPSNKVTEKGKDVELRCDPISGHTALYWYRQSLGQGLEFLIYFQGNSAPDKSGLPSDRFSAERTGGSVSTLTIQRTQQEDSAVYLCASSPGTSGSPPYNEQFFGPGTRLTVL.

V is TRBV20-1 and J is TRBJ2-2, with TRBD2 matching over 11 bases. Losses at the gene ends were 5 bases for V and 2 bases for J; bases not matched to a gene: 4. The CDR3 contains 15 residues. Per germline, CDR1 DFQATT and CDR2 SNEGSKA (reference sequence). CDR3 loop: CSASGLAANTGELFF. CDR3 nucleotide sequence: TGCAGTGCTTCGGGACTAGCGGCTAACACCGGGGAGCTGTTTTTT.

This clonotype has more than one count but fewer than ten. The rearrangement uses TRBV7-2 and TRBJ2-5; D perhaps matches TRBD2 (6 bases). V was trimmed by 1 base and J by 7 bases, leaving 37 bases between them. This CDR3 is 22 amino acids long. Germline CDR1 and CDR2: SGHTA and FQGNSA. The CDR3 region has the DNA TGTGCCAGCAGCTTAGTTGCGGGGCGTCTGGTGGGGCCGTTTCCGCGAGAAGGGACCCAGTACTTC. Protein product: CASSLVAGRLVGPFPREGTQYF.

This clonotype was observed a single time. The conserved final phenylalanine or tryptophan is absent from the CDR3, which likely points to a read error. The J gene is TRBJ2-3, the V gene TRBV2, with D unclear. CDR1 SNHLY and CDR2 FYNNEI come from the germline V gene. The CDR3 runs 15 residues. Trimming left V 4 bases short and J 2 bases short, with 13 bases between. DNA for the CDR3: TGTGCCAGCAGTGCCGATAGCCGCTACACAGATACGCAGTATTCT. Translated, it gives CASSADSRYTDTQYS.

This clonotype was recorded a few times. J is TRBJ2-2 and V is TRBV4-2, with TRBD2 as a possible D gene (7 bases). CDR1 and CDR2 from the germline V gene are LGHNA and YNFKEQ. The CDR3 extends over 17 amino acids. V lost 3 bases to trimming and J lost 1 base, with 15 bases between them. This chain's CDR3 is CASSQLSGTLNTGELFF. The CDR3 nucleotides are TGTGCCAGCAGCCAGCTCAGCGGGACACTGAACACCGGGGAGCTGTTTTTT.

This clonotype came up a few times. This chain joins TRBV11-1 and TRBJ2-5; D not resolved. This CDR3 has 12 amino acids. V was trimmed by 2 bases and J by 5 bases, leaving 6 bases between them. Germline V gene sequence: CDR1 SGHAT, CDR2 FQDESV (reference sequence). The CDR3 nucleotides read TGTGCCAGCAGCTTAACTCCCGAGACCCAGTACTTC. Translated: CASSLTPETQYF.

The gene calls are TRBV15 and TRBJ2-5; TRBD1 aligns across 8 bases. V was pared by 4 bases and J by 3 bases, with 4 bases of the junction left unmatched. Per the germline V gene, CDR1 is LNHNV and CDR2 is YYDKDF (reference sequence). This CDR3 has 14 residues. CDR3 in DNA: TGTGCCACCAGCAACCACAGGGGGGAAGAGACCCAGTACTTC. Amino acid sequence: CATSNHRGEETQYF.

The chain joins TRBV6-2 or TRBV6-3 to TRBJ2-5, with unresolved D. Between the trimmed V and J ends, which lost 6 bases and 2 bases, there was a span of 10 bases. The CDR3 length is 13 residues. CDR1 and CDR2 (germline): MNHEY, SVGEGT. CDR3 sequence reads: CASSRRLQETQYF. The CDR3 DNA is TGTGCCAGCAGCCGCCGACTGCAAGAGACCCAGTACTTC.

This clonotype was picked up a small number of times. The chain joins TRBV20-1 to TRBJ2-7; 8 bases agree with TRBD1. V dropped 6 bases and J dropped 0; count of bases not matched to a gene: 13. This CDR3 comprises 16 residues. Germline CDR1 is DFQATT and CDR2 is SNEGSKA (reference sequence). The CDR3 coding sequence is TGCAGTGCCCCCCGGCGGAGGCAGGGGGCCTCCTACGAGCAGTACTTC. Translated: CSAPRRRQGASYEQYF.

V and J are TRBV1 and TRBJ2-3; no DNA check was done on the table's D call, TRBD2. TRBV1 represents a pseudogene. There are 15 residues in the CDR3. CDR3 protein: CTSSQDWRTTDTQYF. DNA for the CDR3: TGCACCAGCAGCCAGGACTGGCGGACTACAGATACGCAGTATTTT.

This clonotype was seen a handful of times. This sequence joins TRBV7-8 and TRBJ2-7, with TRBD2 matching over 13 bases. This CDR3 comprises 16 residues. V gave up 5 bases and J gave up 3 bases; unmatched junction bases: 7. CDR1 and CDR2 (germline): SGHVS, FQNEAQ. The CDR3 nucleotides read TGTGCCAGCAGCAAGGGGACTAGCGGGGTCCACTACGAGCAGTACTTC. Amino acids: CASSKGTSGVHYEQYF.

This clonotype has just a few counts. The CDR3 coding sequence is TGTGCCAGTAGTATATCAGGGGGACCCTACGAGCAGTACTTC. Translation: CASSISGGPYEQYF. The V call is TRBV19, the J call TRBJ2-7; 7 nucleotides align to TRBD1. Germline CDR1 is LNHDA and CDR2 is SQIVND (reference sequence). With V trimmed by 2 bases and J by 2 bases, 3 bases remained unmatched. This CDR3 spans 14 amino acids.

This clonotype was counted between two and nine times. The J gene is TRBJ2-3, the V gene TRBV20-1; D gene unclear. The CDR3 has 12 residues. V was shortened by 3 bases and J by 4 bases, with 8 bases between the two germline ends. CDR1 and CDR2 (germline): DFQATT, SNEGSKA (reference sequence). The CDR3 sequence is CSARGTADTQYF. CDR3 nucleotides: TGCAGTGCTAGGGGAACGGCAGATACGCAGTATTTT.

The chain combines TRBV20-1 with TRBJ2-1; tentative D call: TRBD2 (5 bases). This CDR3 has 19 residues. CDR1 DFQATT and CDR2 SNEGSKA come from the germline V gene (reference sequence). V lost 0 bases, J lost 0 bases, and 21 bases lay in between. CDR3 sequence (DNA): TGCAGTGCTAGAGATCTGGGAGCCTCGTGGGGTAGCTCCTACAATGAGCAGTTCTTC. Amino acid sequence: CSARDLGASWGSSYNEQFF.

Notes on this clonotype: An end of the junction differs from the germline gene, which may be a read error. The gene calls are TRBV6-1 and TRBJ2-7; 7 positions agree with TRBD2. The V gene's germline CDR1 is MNHNS and CDR2 SASEGT. CDR3 size: 16 residues. The CDR3 protein is CAGSKDWREIGYEQYF. The CDR3 DNA reads TGTGCCGGCAGCAAGGACTGGCGGGAGATCGGGTACGAGCAGTACTTC.

The chain employs TRBV6-2 or TRBV6-3 and TRBJ1-2; a possible D gene is TRBD1 (6 bases). Germline V gene data show CDR1 as MNHEY and CDR2 as SVGEGT. The CDR3 covers 11 residues. V lost 8 bases to trimming and J lost 8 bases, with 12 bases between them. In DNA form, the CDR3 reads TGTGCCAGCGAGTATGGGGGCGGCTACACCTTC. This codes for CASEYGGGYTF.

This clonotype appeared a few times. This chain joins TRBV5-5 and TRBJ1-1, with 9 bases aligning to TRBD1. This CDR3 comprises 17 residues. The J segment lost 1 base and the V segment lost 3 bases, leaving 10 bases of the junction unmatched. Germline CDR1 SGHKS, CDR2 YYEKEE (reference sequence). CDR3 coding DNA: TGTGCCAGCAGCTCCATCACAGGGGGCCCCAAGAACACTGAAGCTTTCTTT. Protein product: CASSSITGGPKNTEAFF.

The sample holds a few counts of this clonotype. V is TRBV19 and J is TRBJ2-7, with D possibly matching TRBD1 (6 bases). CDR1 is LNHDA and CDR2 is SQIVND in the germline V gene (reference sequence). The CDR3 has 12 residues. The ends were cut back, 8 bases at V and 0 bases at J, with 8 bases in the middle. As DNA, the CDR3 is TGTGCCAGTCAGACAGGCTCCTACGAGCAGTACTTC. Amino acids: CASQTGSYEQYF.

This clonotype is categorized as medium-sized. The V gene is TRBV7-9, the J gene TRBJ2-7, with TRBD2 identical over 11 bases. With V trimmed by 5 bases and J by 7 bases, 25 bases remained unmatched. CDR3 length: 20 residues. Germline V gene sequence: CDR1 SEHNR, CDR2 FQNEAQ (reference sequence). The CDR3 is CASSLYPDRGLLAGEVEQYF. The CDR3 DNA follows: TGTGCCAGCAGCCTATACCCGGACAGGGGATTACTAGCGGGAGAAGTGGAGCAGTACTTC.

The chain employs TRBV29-1 and TRBJ2-3; D is perhaps TRBD1 or TRBD2 (5 bases each). This CDR3 has 14 residues. Trimming pared 0 bases from V and 10 bases from J, leaving 17 bases between. CDR1 and CDR2 (germline): SQVTM, ANQGSEA. The CDR3 region is CSVEDRGGVEPQYF. As DNA, the CDR3 is TGCAGCGTTGAAGATCGGGGCGGAGTCGAGCCGCAGTATTTT.

In its sample, this clonotype is medium-sized. The V gene is TRBV7-9, the J gene TRBJ2-1; the D is unclear. The CDR3 has 12 amino acids. The V gene's germline CDR1 is SEHNR and CDR2 FQNEAQ (reference sequence). V lost 6 bases to trimming and J lost 3 bases, with 6 bases between them. This CDR3 is CASSWNYNEQFF. The CDR3 DNA sequence: TGTGCCAGCAGTTGGAACTACAATGAGCAGTTCTTC.

The chain has TRBV28 and TRBJ1-1; D possibly corresponds to TRBD1 (6 bases). V gave up 6 bases and J gave up 12 bases, with 20 bases separating them. CDR3 size: 13 residues. Per the germline V gene, CDR1 is MDHEN and CDR2 is SYDVKM. The DNA of the CDR3 is TGTGCCAGCAGCCTTATCTTTGGGGGCGCTTCTTTCTTT. The encoded protein is CASSLIFGGASFF.

This chain links TRBV7-2 with TRBJ2-3, with 10 bases identical to TRBD1. The ends lost 4 bases at V and 4 bases at J; junction bases unmatched: 14. The germline V gene has CDR1 SGHTA and CDR2 FQGNSA. The CDR3 totals 18 residues. The CDR3 coding sequence is TGTGCCAGCAGCTCCCGAGGCCCCGCCGGACAGGGGGCAGATACGCAGTATTTT. Translated: CASSSRGPAGQGADTQYF.

This clonotype was counted between two and nine times. Here the CDR3 DNA reads TGTGCCAGCAGCCGAGCCGGGGCGGGAATTGTGGATACGCAGTATTTT. Encoded protein: CASSRAGAGIVDTQYF. This chain connects TRBV7-3 to TRBJ2-3, with D perhaps matching TRBD2 (6 bases). The CDR3 sequence is 16 residues long. Germline V gives CDR1 SGHTA, CDR2 FQGTGA. The V end was cut by 5 bases, the J end by 6 bases, with 21 bases between. The full variable domain, its missing parts supplied by reference TRBV7-3 and TRBJ2-3, is GAGVSQTPSNKVTEKGKYVELRCDPISGHTALYWYRQSLGQGPEFLIYFQGTGAADDSGLPNDRFFAVRPEGSVSTLKIQRTERGDSAVYLCASSRAGAGIVDTQYFGPGTRLTVL.

The genes are TRBV11-2 and TRBJ2-3; D is possibly TRBD1 (6 bases). Germline CDR1 reads SGHAT; CDR2 reads FQNNGV. V lost 3 bases to trimming and J lost 5 bases, with 15 bases between them. The CDR3 sequence is 15 residues long. CDR3 in amino acids: CASSFSGQIRDTQYF. The CDR3 DNA follows: TGTGCCAGCAGCTTCAGCGGACAGATTAGAGATACGCAGTATTTT.